This T cell receptor beta chain was observed in a study of PD-1 blockade in classical Hodgkin lymphoma. Whole-study results and caveats: Newly diagnosed and completely responding patients shared comparable baseline diversity. The study found that TCR diversity rose significantly by C4D1 in CD4+ but not CD8+ cells. Individuals initiating nivolumab under 1 year after ASCT were excluded.

Profiled with immunoSEQ multiplex PCR; TCRdb holds only in-frame clones, not every one. Found here are roughly 10,000 clones, just under 90% of them singletons; the top ten hold approximately 25%. About this clone: Its specificity is unknown.

V lost 0 bases and J lost 5, with 3 bases in between. The CDR3 runs to 12 residues. The germline V gene has CDR1 SGDLS and CDR2 YYNGEE. Specified time point: cycle 4 day 1 (C4D1), after more than 5 weeks of nivolumab. All patients relapsed after autologous stem cell transplantation, and brentuximab vedotin exposure varied. The chain is built from TRBV9 and TRBJ1-3; D uncertain. Sequenced material: peripheral blood mononuclear cells (PBMCs), taken before the fourth cycle of nivolumab. This clonotype was sampled from a human donor with classical Hodgkin lymphoma. The CDR3 loop is CASSVGRNTIYF. For the CDR3, the DNA is TGTGCCAGCAGCGTAGGCCGAAACACCATATATTTT.